The rows below give T cell receptor beta chains drawn from one sample of a study of cytomegalovirus exposure and HLA in healthy donors. TCRdb's table, derived via immunoSEQ multiplex PCR, lists solely in-frame clones and lacks some. The sample has some 150,000 clones; about nine tenths are singletons. The sample consisted of PBMCs. These receptors all come from a man younger than 35 in good health and CMV-seropositive. CDR3s include the opening cysteine and the closing phenylalanine or tryptophan. D genes are given only for firm matches. The size field is filled for only some rows; it gives once, few, many or a size class.

D,J,size,V,CDR3,DNA
NA,TRBJ2-5,once,TRBV5-1,CASSGNLATETQYF,TGCGCCAGCAGCGGCAACCTAGCGACGGAGACCCAGTACTTC
TRBD1,TRBJ1-2,few,TRBV13,CASSLGRQGVYSYTF,TGTGCCAGCAGCTTGGGACGACAGGGGGTATATAGCTACACCTTC
NA,TRBJ1-6,few,TRBV14,CASSRLNNSPLHF,TGTGCCAGCAGCCGGCTGAATAATTCACCCCTCCACTTT
TRBD2,TRBJ2-5,NA,TRBV27,CASTGGETQYF,TGTGCCAGCACGGGAGGAGAGACCCAGTACTTC
TRBD1,TRBJ2-3,NA,TRBV4-3,CASSQFPGQGGTDTQYF,TGCGCCAGCAGCCAGTTCCCCGGACAGGGGGGTACAGATACGCAGTATTTT
NA,TRBJ2-1,once,TRBV19,CASSIEPGLDEQFF,TGTGCCAGTAGTATAGAACCCGGACTCGATGAGCAGTTCTTC
NA,TRBJ2-7,NA,TRBV29-1,CSVGARDEQYF,TGCAGCGTTGGGGCCAGGGACGAGCAGTACTTC
NA,TRBJ1-5,NA,TRBV9,CASSDGLGVLGNQPQHF,TGTGCCAGCAGCGACGGACTTGGGGTCCTTGGCAATCAGCCCCAGCATTTT
TRBD1,TRBJ1-2,NA,TRBV27,CASSFRGQSYGYTF,TGTGCCAGCAGTTTCAGGGGGCAGAGCTATGGCTACACCTTC
NA,TRBJ2-7,NA,TRBV27,CASSPDFPYEQYF,TGTGCCAGCAGCCCAGACTTTCCCTACGAGCAGTACTTC
TRBD1,TRBJ2-7,NA,TRBV7-9,CASSAMGGGQGNYEQYF,TGTGCCAGCAGCGCTATGGGTGGGGGACAGGGGAATTACGAGCAGTACTTC
NA,TRBJ2-7,NA,TRBV9,CASSFRDNYEQYF,TGTGCCAGCAGCTTCCGGGACAACTACGAGCAGTACTTC
NA,TRBJ2-5,NA,TRBV9,CASKGGDQETQYF,TGTGCCAGCAAGGGGGGGGATCAAGAGACCCAGTACTTC
TRBD1,TRBJ1-5,NA,TRBV13,CASSLGRGQGSNQPQHF,TGTGCCAGCAGCTTAGGCCGTGGACAGGGAAGCAATCAGCCCCAGCATTTT
NA,TRBJ2-7,once,TRBV9,CASSPAEKLNEQYF,TGTGCCAGCAGCCCCGCCGAGAAGCTCAACGAGCAGTACTTC
NA,TRBJ2-3,NA,TRBV2,CATSERVDTQYF,TGTGCCACCTCGGAGAGGGTAGATACGCAGTATTTT
TRBD2,TRBJ2-3,NA,TRBV4-1,CASRGLAEADTQYF,TGCGCCAGCCGGGGACTAGCGGAAGCAGATACGCAGTATTTT
NA,TRBJ2-2,NA,TRBV19,CASIGGSNTGELFF,TGTGCCAGTATCGGCGGCTCGAACACCGGGGAGCTGTTTTTT
TRBD1,TRBJ1-2,few,TRBV7-9,CASSSGGSNYGYTF,TGTGCCAGCAGCTCAGGGGGCTCTAACTATGGCTACACCTTC
NA,TRBJ2-2,NA,TRBV7-7,CASSPNIAPGELFF,TGTGCTAGCAGCCCAAACATCGCCCCCGGGGAGCTGTTTTTT
NA,TRBJ1-2,NA,TRBV2,CASSEGSGGVYGYTF,TGTGCCAGCAGTGAAGGGTCTGGAGGTGTATATGGCTACACCTTC
NA,TRBJ2-1,NA,TRBV2,CASGEGLLDEQFF,TGTGCCAGCGGCGAAGGTCTCCTCGATGAGCAGTTCTTC
NA,TRBJ1-5,NA,TRBV7-2,CASSLVGGAGQPQHF,TGTGCCAGCAGCTTAGTTGGGGGCGCGGGTCAGCCCCAGCATTTT
NA,TRBJ1-1,NA,TRBV20-1,CRVGEAFF,TGCAGAGTCGGGGAAGCTTTCTTT
NA,TRBJ1-5,NA,TRBV27,CASSSYGQPNSNQPQHF,TGTGCCAGCAGTTCATATGGACAGCCAAATAGCAATCAGCCCCAGCATTTT
NA,TRBJ1-1,NA,TRBV6-6,CASSYDSRSEAFF,TGTGCCAGCAGTTACGATAGTAGGAGTGAAGCTTTCTTT
NA,TRBJ1-5,NA,TRBV18,CASSPEALNQPQHF,TGTGCCAGCTCACCAGAGGCACTGAATCAGCCCCAGCATTTT
TRBD2,TRBJ2-1,NA,TRBV19,CASSTLIAGGRYNEQFF,TGTGCCAGTAGTACCCTAATAGCGGGGGGTAGGTACAATGAGCAGTTCTTC
NA,TRBJ2-7,NA,TRBV7-2,CASSSLVRRAIEQYF,TGTGCCAGCAGCTCCCTCGTGAGGAGGGCCATCGAGCAGTACTTC
TRBD2,TRBJ2-1,NA,TRBV9,CASSVAGLAREQFF,TGTGCCAGCAGCGTAGCGGGACTAGCGAGAGAGCAGTTCTTC
TRBD1,TRBJ1-1,NA,TRBV18,CASSLPGTVNTEAFF,TGTGCCAGCTCACTACCCGGGACAGTGAACACTGAAGCTTTCTTT
NA,TRBJ1-1,NA,TRBV5-1,CASSFMALAMNTEAFF,TGCGCCAGCAGCTTCATGGCGTTAGCCATGAACACTGAAGCTTTCTTT
NA,TRBJ2-2,NA,TRBV14,CASSSGGTGELFF,TGTGCCAGCAGCTCCGGGGGCACCGGGGAGCTGTTTTTT
TRBD1,TRBJ1-2,NA,TRBV4-3,CASSQDRDSWYGYTF,TGCGCCAGCAGCCAGGACAGGGACAGTTGGTATGGCTACACCTTC
NA,TRBJ1-2,NA,TRBV6-5,CASSSLKGGGGYTF,TGTGCCAGCAGTTCCCTAAAAGGCGGGGGTGGCTACACCTTC
NA,TRBJ1-1,NA,TRBV5-1,CASSADSMNTEAFF,TGCGCCAGCAGCGCGGACAGTATGAACACTGAAGCTTTCTTT
TRBD2,TRBJ2-7,NA,TRBV7-2,CASSLAHWTSGRMAYEQYF,TGTGCCAGCAGCTTAGCTCACTGGACTAGCGGGAGGATGGCCTACGAGCAGTACTTC
NA,TRBJ2-7,NA,TRBV6-5,CASKGGGTNQYF,TGTGCCAGCAAAGGGGGGGGGACTAATCAGTACTTC
TRBD1,TRBJ2-5,NA,TRBV6-6,CASGRPGQGQETQYF,TGTGCCAGCGGAAGACCCGGACAGGGCCAAGAGACCCAGTACTTC